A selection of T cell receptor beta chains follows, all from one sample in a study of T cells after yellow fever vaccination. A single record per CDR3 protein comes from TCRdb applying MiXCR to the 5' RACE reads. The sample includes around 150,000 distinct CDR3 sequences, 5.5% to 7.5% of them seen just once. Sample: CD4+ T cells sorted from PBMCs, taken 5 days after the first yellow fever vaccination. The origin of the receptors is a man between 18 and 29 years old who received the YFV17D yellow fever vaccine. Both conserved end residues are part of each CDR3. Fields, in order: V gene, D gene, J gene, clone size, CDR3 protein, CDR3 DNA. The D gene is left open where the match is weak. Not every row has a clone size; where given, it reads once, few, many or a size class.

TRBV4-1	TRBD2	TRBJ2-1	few	CASSQVPSLAGGRNEQFF	TGCGCCAGCAGCCAAGTTCCTTCCCTAGCGGGGGGGCGTAATGAGCAGTTCTTC
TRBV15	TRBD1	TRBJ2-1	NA	CAPRDRDVDEQFF	TGTGCCCCTAGGGACAGGGATGTCGATGAGCAGTTCTTC
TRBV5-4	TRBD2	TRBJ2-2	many	CASSSRSSGITGELFF	TGTGCCAGCAGCTCCCGGTCTAGCGGTATCACCGGGGAGCTGTTTTTT
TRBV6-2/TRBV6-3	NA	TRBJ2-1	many	CASSPSGHNNEQFF	TGTGCCAGCAGCCCTTCCGGACACAACAATGAGCAGTTCTTC
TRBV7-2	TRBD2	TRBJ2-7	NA	CASSLQRGSYEQYF	TGTGCCAGCAGCCTCCAGCGGGGGAGCTACGAGCAGTACTTC
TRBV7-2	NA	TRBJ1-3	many	CASSPGTATGNTIYF	TGTGCCAGCAGCCCCGGGACGGCCACTGGAAACACCATATATTTT
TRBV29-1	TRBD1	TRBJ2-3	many	CSVLLPPLGDRGLDTQYF	TGCAGCGTTCTCCTACCCCCCCTCGGGGACAGGGGTTTGGATACGCAGTATTTT
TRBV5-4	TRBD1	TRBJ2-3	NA	CASSFGTGDSQLRTDTQYF	TGTGCCAGCAGCTTCGGGACAGGGGACAGTCAACTTCGCACAGATACGCAGTATTTT
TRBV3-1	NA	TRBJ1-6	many	CASSQDPGYNSPLHF	TGTGCCAGCAGCCAAGACCCAGGTTATAATTCACCCCTCCACTTT
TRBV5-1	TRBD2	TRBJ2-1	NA	CASSTGLAGGQKSYNEQFF	TGCGCCAGCAGCACAGGACTAGCGGGGGGCCAGAAGTCCTACAATGAGCAGTTCTTC
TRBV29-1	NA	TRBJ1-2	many	CSVFYYGYTF	TGCAGCGTCTTCTACTATGGCTACACCTTC
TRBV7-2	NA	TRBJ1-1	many	CASSRTTAEAFF	TGTGCCAGCAGCCGAACGACAGCTGAAGCTTTCTTT
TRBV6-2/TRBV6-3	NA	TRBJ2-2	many	CASSYLGLSRLFF	TGTGCCAGCAGTTACTTGGGACTGTCGCGGCTGTTTTTT
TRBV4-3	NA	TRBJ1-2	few	CASSQTQGYGYTF	TGCGCCAGCAGCCAGACTCAAGGCTATGGCTACACCTTC
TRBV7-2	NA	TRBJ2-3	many	CASSLTTSDTQYF	TGTGCCAGCAGCTTAACAACCTCAGATACGCAGTATTTT
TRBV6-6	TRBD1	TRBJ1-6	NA	CASSYSRDRGDSPLHF	TGTGCCAGCAGTTACTCGCGGGACAGGGGTGACTCACCCCTCCACTTT